This entry lists 17 T cell receptor beta chains sequenced from one sample in a study of graft-versus-host responses after intestinal transplantation. The data were produced by immunoSEQ multiplex PCR, yet TCRdb's version contains in-frame clones alone and is incomplete. The repertoire has roughly 100,000 clones, 93% of them found once; the top ten carry approximately 1.2%. These receptors have no identified antigens. The sequences come from unstimulated CD8+ T cells sorted from spleen or lymph node cells, collected before intestinal transplant. These TCRs come from a human donor who received an intestinal transplant.

This chain links TRBV4-1 with TRBJ2-7; TRBD2 agrees at 10 bases. The CDR3 has 15 amino acids. CDR1 MGHRA and CDR2 YSYEKL come from the germline V gene. The V and J ends lost 1 base and 2 bases, in that order; junction bases with no gene match: 2. Here the CDR3 DNA reads TGCGCCAGCAGCCAAGCAGCGGGGGGGACCTACGAGCAGTACTTC. Its translation: CASSQAAGGTYEQYF.

The chain couples TRBV7-9 to TRBJ1-2; 8 bases match TRBD1. V lost 7 bases and J lost 5; bases outside the gene matches: 9. The V gene's germline CDR1 is SEHNR and CDR2 FQNEAQ (reference sequence). The CDR3 covers 14 residues. The CDR3 here is CASTDRDRPYGYTF. In DNA form, the CDR3 reads TGTGCCAGCACTGACCGGGACAGGCCGTATGGCTACACCTTC.

This clone was counted a few times. V is TRBV5-8 and J is TRBJ2-7, with unresolved D. The CDR3 runs to 11 residues. Trimming shortened V by 2 bases and J by 2 bases, and 2 bases separated the two germline ends. Germline loops: CDR1 SGHTS, CDR2 YDEGEE. CDR3 residues: CASSFAYEQYF. The CDR3 DNA is TGTGCCAGCAGCTTCGCCTACGAGCAGTACTTC.

The chain uses TRBV9 and TRBJ2-3; the D gene is possibly TRBD2 (5 bases). This CDR3 has 17 residues. From germline, CDR1 is SGDLS and CDR2 YYNGEE. Between the trimmed V and J ends, which lost 3 bases and 1 base, there was a span of 18 bases. The CDR3 coding sequence is TGTGCCAGCAGCGCAATTCGAGGCGGGCGGGGCACAGATACGCAGTATTTT. As protein: CASSAIRGGRGTDTQYF.

This clone was seen just once. This chain links TRBV13 with TRBJ1-6; D gene uncertain. Germline V gives CDR1 PRHDT, CDR2 FYEKMQ (reference sequence). This CDR3 comprises 13 residues. Trimming left V 5 bases short and J 7 bases short, with 9 bases between. The CDR3 nucleotides are TGTGCCAGCAGCCGCACCCAAAATTCACCCCTCCACTTT. Translating it yields CASSRTQNSPLHF.

V and J are TRBV4-1 and TRBJ1-6, with TRBD1 matching 8 bases. The germline gives CDR1 MGHRA, CDR2 YSYEKL. V shed 5 bases, J shed 6 bases, and the junction held 15 bases outside the gene matches. CDR3 size: 18 residues. This chain's CDR3 is CASSYSGGQGAGNSPLHF. The DNA for the CDR3 is TGCGCCAGCAGCTACTCGGGGGGGCAGGGGGCTGGTAATTCACCCCTCCACTTT.

The CDR3, as DNA: TGTGCCAGCAGGGACTCACAGGGCATCCGCAATCAGCCCCAGCATTTT. Protein sequence: CASRDSQGIRNQPQHF. The genes are TRBV27 and TRBJ1-5; perhaps TRBD1 as D (6 bases). Deletions cut 6 bases from V and 2 bases from J, with 17 bases between. The CDR3 spans 16 residues. The V gene's germline CDR1 is MNHEY and CDR2 SMNVEV (reference sequence).

The chain uses TRBV15 and TRBJ2-7; 9 bases map to TRBD1. CDR1 and CDR2 from the germline V gene are LNHNV and YYDKDF (reference sequence). The CDR3 is 15 amino acids. The junction had 10 bases not matched to a gene; V was cut back by 5 bases and J by 5 bases. Written as DNA, the CDR3 is TGTGCCACCAGCCCCCGCCGGACAGGGGTCAACGAGCAGTACTTC. Amino acid sequence: CATSPRRTGVNEQYF. Full variable domain (missing parts from reference TRBV15 and TRBJ2-7): DAMVIQNPRYQVTQFGKPVTLSCSQTLNHNVMYWYQQKSSQAPKLLFHYYDKDFNNEADTPDNFQSRRPNTSFCFLDIRSPGLGDTAMYLCATSPRRTGVNEQYFGPGTRLTVT.

The chain joins TRBV27 to TRBJ1-1, with D unclear. This CDR3 is built from 15 residues. Trimming removed 2 bases from V and 0 bases from J, with 10 bases in between. Per germline, CDR1 MNHEY and CDR2 SMNVEV (reference sequence). Here the CDR3 reads CASSLVGSMNTEAFF. The CDR3 nucleotides read TGTGCCAGCAGTTTAGTCGGCAGCATGAACACTGAAGCTTTCTTT.

A word on this clone: An end of the junction differs from the germline gene, which may be a read error. This chain links TRBV6-5 with TRBJ2-7; D is ambiguous. CDR1 is MNHEY, CDR2 SVGAGI, per germline. There are 11 residues in the CDR3. CDR3: CASSEVLGYRF. For the CDR3, the DNA is TGTGCCAGCAGTGAGGTTCTAGGGTACCGCTTC.

The V gene is TRBV5-6, the J gene TRBJ1-2; D is unclear. The CDR3 spans 12 residues. V was clipped by 3 bases and J by 5 bases, with 8 bases between them. Germline V CDR1 and CDR2: SGHDT, YYEEEE. The CDR3 DNA reads TGTGCCAGCAGCTCTGGGCTATATGGCTACACCTTC. Its translation: CASSSGLYGYTF. Using reference TRBV5-6 and TRBJ1-2 for the parts outside the CDR3, the full variable domain is DAGVTQSPTHLIKTRGQQVTLRCSPKSGHDTVSWYQQALGQGPQFIFQYYEEEERQRGNFPDRFSGHQFPNYSSELNVNALLLGDSALYLCASSSGLYGYTFGSGTRLTVV.

The rearrangement uses TRBV27 and TRBJ2-3; D ambiguous. The CDR3 sequence is 17 residues long. Trimming left V 1 base short and J 1 base short, with 15 bases between. From germline, CDR1 is MNHEY and CDR2 SMNVEV (reference sequence). DNA of the CDR3: TGTGCCAGCAGTTTATACCCCGGGCCTAAAGGCACAGATACGCAGTATTTT. Translating gives CASSLYPGPKGTDTQYF.

The V and J genes are TRBV7-9 and TRBJ1-1, with D uncertain. V lost 4 bases and J 1 base, leaving 13 bases between the germline ends. The CDR3 covers 15 residues. Looked up from germline, CDR1 is SEHNR and CDR2 is FQNEAQ (reference sequence). CDR3 coding DNA: TGTGCCAGCAGCTCGGGTGAGACACAGAACACTGAAGCTTTCTTT. Translating it yields CASSSGETQNTEAFF.

The chain carries TRBV7-9 and TRBJ1-1; D perhaps matches TRBD1 (5 bases). Germline-derived CDR1 and CDR2 are SEHNR and FQNEAQ (reference sequence). The CDR3 is 16 residues long. V gave up 2 bases and J gave up 7 bases, with 20 bases separating them. CDR3 DNA sequence: TGTGCCAGCAGCTTACTAAATGGACCTTTCACAGGTGAAGCTTTCTTT. Its translation: CASSLLNGPFTGEAFF.

The chain links TRBV14 to TRBJ2-1; the match to TRBD2 covers 7 bases. V lost 2 bases to trimming and J lost 1 base; unmatched junction nucleotides: 11. This CDR3 is built from 18 residues. Germline loops: CDR1 SGHDN, CDR2 FVKESK. CDR3 nucleotide sequence: TGTGCCAGCAGCCAATCTAATCGAGCGGGGTTTTCCTACAATGAGCAGTTCTTC. Encoded protein: CASSQSNRAGFSYNEQFF.

This clone was observed a single time. V gene TRBV10-1 combines with J gene TRBJ1-1, with unresolved D. Trimming left V 5 bases short and J 6 bases short, with 25 bases between. Germline CDR1 is WNHNN and CDR2 is SYGVQD (reference sequence). CDR3 length: 17 amino acids. CDR3 in amino acids: CASSSQGSPARVAEAFF. The CDR3 DNA reads TGCGCCAGCAGTAGCCAAGGCTCCCCGGCGCGAGTCGCTGAAGCTTTCTTT.

This chain joins TRBV10-3 and TRBJ2-1; D could derive from TRBD1 or TRBD2 (7 bases each). This CDR3 has 16 residues. CDR1 and CDR2 (germline): ENHRY, SYGVKD. V shed 0 bases and J shed 15 bases, with 24 bases lying between them. The CDR3: CAISESGGGQQVLGFF. DNA of the CDR3: TGTGCCATCAGTGAGTCGGGAGGGGGACAGCAGGTCCTGGGGTTCTTC.